The 8 T cell receptor beta chains presented below share a single source sample, sequenced in a study of identifying expanded T cells in peripheral blood. Profiled with immunoSEQ multiplex PCR; TCRdb holds only in-frame clones, not every one. The table records approximately 97,000 clones, around 88% of them present only once. The material sequenced was blood. All receptors derive from a person aged 18-69 years in good health.

The CDR3: CASRDREETQYF. DNA of the CDR3: TGTGCCAGTAGGGACAGGGAAGAGACCCAGTACTTC. This rearrangement joins TRBV10-3 to TRBJ2-5, with 9 bases lining up with TRBD1. This CDR3 has 12 amino acids. Trimming cost V 10 bases and J 3 bases; bases outside gene matches: 3. CDR1 is ENHRY and CDR2 is SYGVKD in the germline V gene.

This chain links TRBV27 with TRBJ2-1; TRBD1 matches at 7 bases. Germline V gene sequence: CDR1 MNHEY, CDR2 SMNVEV (reference sequence). The CDR3 totals 16 residues. V dropped 5 bases and J dropped 9; count of bases not matched to a gene: 16. As DNA, the CDR3 is TGTGCCAGCAGTATTCTCCTGACAGGGTCGCCGGGTGAGCAGTTCTTC. It yields the protein CASSILLTGSPGEQFF.

The V and J genes are TRBV6-5 and TRBJ2-7; no definite D call. Germline lookup yields CDR1 MNHEY and CDR2 SVGAGI. V was clipped by 0 bases and J by 2 bases, with 11 bases between them. There are 15 residues in the CDR3. CDR3 sequence reads: CASSYSSHSTYEQYF. DNA for the CDR3: TGTGCCAGCAGTTACTCGAGTCACAGCACCTACGAGCAGTACTTC.

CDR3 coding DNA: TGTGCCAGCAAGCTTGGGGATCCTCAGCCCCAGCATTTT. Residues: CASKLGDPQPQHF. This chain joins TRBV6-1 and TRBJ1-5; D unclear. The V gene lost 7 bases and the J gene lost 6 bases, with 13 bases spanning the gap. The CDR3 loop spans 13 amino acids. The germline gives CDR1 MNHNS, CDR2 SASEGT.

This rearrangement joins TRBV11-3 to TRBJ2-7; tentatively, D is TRBD1 or TRBD2 (5 bases each). Trimming took 1 base from V and 0 from J, leaving 7 bases between them. Germline CDR1 and CDR2: SGHNT and YENEEA. The CDR3 sequence is 14 residues long. CDR3 nucleotide sequence: TGTGCCAGCAGCTTAGGGGACCTCTCCTACGAGCAGTACTTC. Translation: CASSLGDLSYEQYF.

This clone appeared a few times. This chain uses TRBV6-1 with TRBJ1-5; D not resolved. The ends were cut back, 3 bases at V and 4 bases at J, with 7 bases in the middle. Germline lookup yields CDR1 MNHNS and CDR2 SASEGT. CDR3 length: 13 amino acids. The CDR3 DNA follows: TGTGCCAGCAGTGATCGGGAGAATCAGCCCCAGCATTTT. As protein: CASSDRENQPQHF.

This chain links TRBV7-8 with TRBJ2-7; 14 bases are shared with TRBD2. The germline V gene has CDR1 SGHVS and CDR2 FQNEAQ. The CDR3 is made up of 16 amino acids. The J segment lost 3 bases and the V segment lost 5 bases, leaving 6 bases of the junction unmatched. CDR3 region: CASSQGGTSGGYEQYF. The DNA of the CDR3 is TGTGCCAGCAGCCAAGGAGGGACTAGCGGGGGCTACGAGCAGTACTTC.

The chain is built from TRBV5-1 and TRBJ1-4, with unresolved D. CDR1 and CDR2 (germline): SGHRS, YFSETQ. V dropped 0 bases and J dropped 4 bases, with 7 bases sitting between them. The CDR3 totals 14 residues. CDR3 in DNA: TGCGCCAGCAGCTTGGACGGCTATAATGAAAAACTGTTTTTT. It specifies CASSLDGYNEKLFF.